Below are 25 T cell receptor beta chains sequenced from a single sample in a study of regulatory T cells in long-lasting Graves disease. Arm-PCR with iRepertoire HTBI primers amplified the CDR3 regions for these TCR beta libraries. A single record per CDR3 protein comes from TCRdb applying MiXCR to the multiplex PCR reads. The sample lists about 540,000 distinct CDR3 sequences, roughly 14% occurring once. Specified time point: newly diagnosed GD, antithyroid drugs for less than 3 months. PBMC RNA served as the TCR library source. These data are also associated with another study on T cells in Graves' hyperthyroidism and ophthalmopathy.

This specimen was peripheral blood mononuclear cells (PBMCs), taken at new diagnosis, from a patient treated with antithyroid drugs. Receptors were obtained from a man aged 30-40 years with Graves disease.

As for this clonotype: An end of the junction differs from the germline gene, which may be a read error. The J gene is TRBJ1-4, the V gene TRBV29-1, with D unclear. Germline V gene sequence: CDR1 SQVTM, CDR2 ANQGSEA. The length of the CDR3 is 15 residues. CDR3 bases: TGCAGCGTTGAAGATCCCTGGTCCAGCAATGAAAAACCGTTTTTT. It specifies CSVEDPWSSNEKPFF.

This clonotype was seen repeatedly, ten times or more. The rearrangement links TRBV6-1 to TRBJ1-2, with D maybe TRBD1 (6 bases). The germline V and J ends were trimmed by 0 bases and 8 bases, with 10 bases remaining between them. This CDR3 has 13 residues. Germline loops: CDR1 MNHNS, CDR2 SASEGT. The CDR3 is CASSEAAGDGYTF. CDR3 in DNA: TGTGCCAGCAGTGAAGCCGCAGGGGACGGCTACACCTTC.

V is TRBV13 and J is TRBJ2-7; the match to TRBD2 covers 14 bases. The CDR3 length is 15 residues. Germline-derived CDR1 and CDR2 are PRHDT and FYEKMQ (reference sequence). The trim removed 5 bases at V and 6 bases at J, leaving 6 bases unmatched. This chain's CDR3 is CASSPRGLAGVEQYF. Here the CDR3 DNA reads TGTGCCAGCAGCCCCCGGGGACTAGCGGGAGTCGAGCAGTACTTC.

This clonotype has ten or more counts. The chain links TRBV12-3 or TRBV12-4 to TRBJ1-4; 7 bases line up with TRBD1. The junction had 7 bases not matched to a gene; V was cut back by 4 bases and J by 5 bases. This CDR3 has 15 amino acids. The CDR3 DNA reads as TGTGCCAGCAGTTCATCCGGGACAGACAATGAAAAACTGTTTTTT. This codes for CASSSSGTDNEKLFF.

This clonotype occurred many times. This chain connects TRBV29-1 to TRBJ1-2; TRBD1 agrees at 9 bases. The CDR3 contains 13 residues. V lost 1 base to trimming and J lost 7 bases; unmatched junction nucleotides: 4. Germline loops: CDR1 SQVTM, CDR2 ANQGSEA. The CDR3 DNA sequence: TGCAGCGTTGAAGGGGACAGGGCAGGTGGCTACACCTTC. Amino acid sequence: CSVEGDRAGGYTF.

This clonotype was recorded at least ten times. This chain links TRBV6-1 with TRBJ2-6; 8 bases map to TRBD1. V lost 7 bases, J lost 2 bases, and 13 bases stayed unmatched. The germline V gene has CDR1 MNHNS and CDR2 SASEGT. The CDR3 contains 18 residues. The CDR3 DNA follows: TGTGCCAGCAATTCCGCAAGACAGGGGAGGACTGGGGCCAACGTCCTGACTTTC. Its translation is CASNSARQGRTGANVLTF.

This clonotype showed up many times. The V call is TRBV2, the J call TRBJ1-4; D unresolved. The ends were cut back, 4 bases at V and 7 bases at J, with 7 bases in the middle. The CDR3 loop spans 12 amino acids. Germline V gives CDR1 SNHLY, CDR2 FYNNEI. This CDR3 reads CASSAESEKLFF. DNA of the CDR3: TGTGCCAGCAGTGCTGAGTCTGAAAAACTGTTTTTT.

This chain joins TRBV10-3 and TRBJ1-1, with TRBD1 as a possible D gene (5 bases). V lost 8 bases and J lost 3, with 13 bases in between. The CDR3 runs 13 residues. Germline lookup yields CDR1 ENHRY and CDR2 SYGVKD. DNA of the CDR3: TGTGCCATCTCGGGGCAGATTGACACTGAAGCTTTCTTT. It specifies CAISGQIDTEAFF.

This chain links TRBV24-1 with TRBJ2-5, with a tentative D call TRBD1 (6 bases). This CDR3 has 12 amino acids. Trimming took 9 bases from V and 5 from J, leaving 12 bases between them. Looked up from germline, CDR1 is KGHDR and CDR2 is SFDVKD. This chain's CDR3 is CATEGHSETQYF. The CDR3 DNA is TGTGCCACCGAGGGACATTCCGAGACCCAGTACTTC.

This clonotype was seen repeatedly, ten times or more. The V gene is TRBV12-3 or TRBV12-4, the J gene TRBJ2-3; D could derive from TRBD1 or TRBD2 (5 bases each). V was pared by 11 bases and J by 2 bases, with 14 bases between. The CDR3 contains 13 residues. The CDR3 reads CAEAGAFTDTQYF. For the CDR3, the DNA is TGTGCCGAAGCCGGGGCCTTCACAGATACGCAGTATTTT.

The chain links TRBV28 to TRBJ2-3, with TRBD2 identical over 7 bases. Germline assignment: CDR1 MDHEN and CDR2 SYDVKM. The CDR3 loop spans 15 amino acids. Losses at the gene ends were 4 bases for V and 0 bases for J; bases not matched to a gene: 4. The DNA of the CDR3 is TGTGCCAGCAGTTGGGACTACACTAGCACAGATACGCAGTATTTT. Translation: CASSWDYTSTDTQYF.

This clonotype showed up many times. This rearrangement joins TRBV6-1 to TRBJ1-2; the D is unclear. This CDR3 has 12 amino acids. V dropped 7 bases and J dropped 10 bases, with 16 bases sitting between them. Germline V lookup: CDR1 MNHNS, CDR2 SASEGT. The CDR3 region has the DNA TGTGCCAGCACTATCAATACCTTCGACTACACCTTC. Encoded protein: CASTINTFDYTF.

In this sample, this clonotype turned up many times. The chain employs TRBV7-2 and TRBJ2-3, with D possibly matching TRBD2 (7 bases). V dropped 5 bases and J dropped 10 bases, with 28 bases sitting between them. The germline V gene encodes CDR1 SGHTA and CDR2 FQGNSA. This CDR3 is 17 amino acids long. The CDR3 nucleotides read TGTGCCAGCAGCCCTCCTAGGGGGGGAGGCCCAGCTTTAGCGCAGTATTTT. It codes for CASSPPRGGGPALAQYF.

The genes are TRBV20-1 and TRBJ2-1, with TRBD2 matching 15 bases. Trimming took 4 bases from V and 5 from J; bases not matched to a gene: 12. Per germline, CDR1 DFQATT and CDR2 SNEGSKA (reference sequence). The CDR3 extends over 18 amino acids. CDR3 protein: CSATPYGLAGGPNNEQFF. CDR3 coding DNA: TGCAGTGCTACGCCCTATGGACTAGCGGGAGGGCCCAACAATGAGCAGTTCTTC.

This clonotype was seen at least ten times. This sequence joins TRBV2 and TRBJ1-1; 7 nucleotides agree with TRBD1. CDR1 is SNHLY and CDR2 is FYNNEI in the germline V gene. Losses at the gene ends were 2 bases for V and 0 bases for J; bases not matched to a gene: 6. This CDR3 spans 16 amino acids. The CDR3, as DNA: TGTGCCAGCAGTGAATTCGGGAGGGGGCTGAACACTGAAGCTTTCTTT. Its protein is CASSEFGRGLNTEAFF.

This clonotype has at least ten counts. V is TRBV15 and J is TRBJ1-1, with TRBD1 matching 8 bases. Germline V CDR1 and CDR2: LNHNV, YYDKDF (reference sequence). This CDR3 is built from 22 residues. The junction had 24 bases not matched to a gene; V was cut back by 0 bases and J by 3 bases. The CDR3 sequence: CATSRDTVDVGAGGLLYTEAFF. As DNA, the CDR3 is TGTGCCACCAGCAGAGATACGGTGGACGTCGGGGCAGGGGGCCTTCTTTACACTGAAGCTTTCTTT.

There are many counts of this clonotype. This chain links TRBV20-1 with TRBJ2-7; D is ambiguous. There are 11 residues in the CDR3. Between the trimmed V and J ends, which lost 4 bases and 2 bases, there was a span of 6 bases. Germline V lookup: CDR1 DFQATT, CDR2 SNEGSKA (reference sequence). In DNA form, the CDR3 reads TGCAGTGCTACCAGAGCCTACGAGCAGTACTTC. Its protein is CSATRAYEQYF.

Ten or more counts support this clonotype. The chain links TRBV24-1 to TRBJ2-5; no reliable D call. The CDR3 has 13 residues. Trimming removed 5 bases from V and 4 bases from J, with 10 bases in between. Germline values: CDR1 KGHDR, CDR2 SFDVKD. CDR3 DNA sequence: TGTGCCACCAGTGGGCGACGAGCAGAGACCCAGTACTTC. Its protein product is CATSGRRAETQYF.

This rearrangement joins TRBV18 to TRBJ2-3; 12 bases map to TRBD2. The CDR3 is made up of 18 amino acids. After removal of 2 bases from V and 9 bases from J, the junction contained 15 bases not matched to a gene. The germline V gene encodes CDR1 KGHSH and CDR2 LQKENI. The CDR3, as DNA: TGTGCCAGCTCACCATCCTCCGCTCTAGCGGGAGGGGGTGAAACGCAGTATTTT. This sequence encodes CASSPSSALAGGGETQYF.

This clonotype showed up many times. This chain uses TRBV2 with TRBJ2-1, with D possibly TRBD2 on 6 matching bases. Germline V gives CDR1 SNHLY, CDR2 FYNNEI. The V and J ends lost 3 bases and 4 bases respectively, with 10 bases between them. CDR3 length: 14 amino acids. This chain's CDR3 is CASSDLARYNEQFF. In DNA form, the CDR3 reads TGTGCCAGCAGTGATCTAGCGAGATACAATGAGCAGTTCTTC.

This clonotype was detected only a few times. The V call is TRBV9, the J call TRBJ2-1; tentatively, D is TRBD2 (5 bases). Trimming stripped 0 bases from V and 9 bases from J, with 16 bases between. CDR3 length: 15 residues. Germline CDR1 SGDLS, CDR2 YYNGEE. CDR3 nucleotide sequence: TGTGCCAGCAGCGTAGGCATAGGGAGCGCTAGTGAGCAGTTCTTC. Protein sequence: CASSVGIGSASEQFF.

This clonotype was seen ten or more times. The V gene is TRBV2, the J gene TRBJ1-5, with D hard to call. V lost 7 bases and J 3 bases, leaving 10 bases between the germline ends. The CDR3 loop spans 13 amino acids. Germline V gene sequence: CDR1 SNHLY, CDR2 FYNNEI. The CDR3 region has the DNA TGTGCCAGCACTAGCGTACACAATCAGCCCCAGCATTTT. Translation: CASTSVHNQPQHF.

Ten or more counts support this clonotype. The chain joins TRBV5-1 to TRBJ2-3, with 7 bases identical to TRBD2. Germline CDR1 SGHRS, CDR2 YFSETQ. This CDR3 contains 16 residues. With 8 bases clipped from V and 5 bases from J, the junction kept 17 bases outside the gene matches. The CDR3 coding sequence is TGCGCCAGTACCCTCGGGGCGGGAGCGTGGGGAGATACGCAGTATTTT. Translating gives CASTLGAGAWGDTQYF. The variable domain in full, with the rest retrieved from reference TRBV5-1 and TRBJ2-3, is KAGVTQTPRYLIKTRGQQVTLSCSPISGHRSVSWYQQTPGQGLQFLFEYFSETQRNKGNFPGRFSGRQFSNSRSEMNVSTLELGDSALYLCASTLGAGAWGDTQYFGPGTRLTVL.

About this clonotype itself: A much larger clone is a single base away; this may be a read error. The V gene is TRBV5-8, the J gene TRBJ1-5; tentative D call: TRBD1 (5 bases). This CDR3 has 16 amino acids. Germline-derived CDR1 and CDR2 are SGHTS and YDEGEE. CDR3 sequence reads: CASSLPGLRSNQPRHF. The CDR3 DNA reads TGTGCCAGCAGCTTGCCGGGACTCCGAAGCAATCAGCCCCGGCATTTT.

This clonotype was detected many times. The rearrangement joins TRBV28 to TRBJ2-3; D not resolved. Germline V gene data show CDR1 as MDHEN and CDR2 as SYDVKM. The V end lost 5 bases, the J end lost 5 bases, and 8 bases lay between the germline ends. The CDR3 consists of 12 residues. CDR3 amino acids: CASSRFIDTQYF. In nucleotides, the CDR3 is TGTGCCAGCAGTCGGTTTATAGATACGCAGTATTTT.